The entry below gives a single T cell receptor (beta chain) sequence along with its context. What it recognizes is unknown. Cultured CD4+ T-cell DNA underwent Oncomine TCR Beta short-read sequencing. Via MiXCR, TCRdb re-called the PCR reads, giving one row per CDR3 protein. The sample records approximately 22,000 distinct CDR3 sequences, around 62% being singletons. These data are taken from a study of vaccination and CD4 T cells after COVID-19. Whole-study context: Between diagnosis and the drawing of post-COVID samples lay a median around 100 days (range 35 to 161). The interval from dose two to post-vaccine sampling had a median of about 66 days, and it ranged from 14 to 241. The stimulus for the cells was overlapping spike peptides derived from SARS-CoV-2, HCoV-NL63, HCoV-OC43 and HCoV-229E.

Treatment meaning: roughly 10-day PBMC culture with coronavirus spike peptide pools or control peptides (ViraFEST assay). This sequence was found in a human donor who had recovered from COVID-19. Material: CD4+ T cells from blood, cultured in vitro.

CDR3 amino acids: CASSPPGTNNYGYTF. The CDR3 region has the DNA TGTGCCAGCAGTCCCCCCGGCACTAATAACTATGGCTACACCTTC. The V and J genes are TRBV27 and TRBJ1-2; D is ambiguous. The CDR3 contains 15 residues. V lost 5 bases, J lost 1 base, and 14 bases lay in between. Germline CDR1 MNHEY, CDR2 SMNVEV (reference sequence).